One sample yielded the 13 T cell receptor beta chains listed below, sequenced in a study of CXCR3-negative and CXCR3-positive naive CD8 T cells. Broader study findings: TRB CDR3s were more hydrophobic in CXCR3-positive than in CXCR3-negative naive cells.

Their antigens remain unidentified. Libraries were UMI-labeled 5' RACE TRB cDNA. From its re-call of the 5' RACE reads, TCRdb lists each CDR3 protein once, without DNA. The sample table includes some 120,000 distinct CDR3 sequences. The sequenced material came from naive CXCR3+ CD8+ T cells from blood. Sample subset: CD45RO-CCR7+CD27+CD95- naive CD8+ T cells expressing CXCR3 (TNR3+). Every receptor here comes from a human donor in good health. Some clones in this sample may be carry-over from other donors' samples.

This chain connects TRBV20-1 to TRBJ2-5. The CDR3 is 13 amino acids. Germline CDR1 DFQATT, CDR2 SNEGSKA (reference sequence). This chain's CDR3 is CSARDSNQETQYF.

The chain recombines TRBV13 with TRBJ2-7; TCRdb indicates TRBD1, and absent DNA this call remains unverified. CDR3 length equals 14 residues. Per germline, CDR1 PRHDT and CDR2 FYEKMQ (reference sequence). This CDR3 reads CASSLGRTGREQYF.

V gene TRBV15 combines with J gene TRBJ2-7; TCRdb picks TRBD1, but there is no DNA to check that call. Germline V CDR1 and CDR2: LNHNV, YYDKDF (reference sequence). CDR3 length equals 15 residues. The CDR3 reads CATSRSSGVPYEQYF.

The chain links TRBV14 to TRBJ2-7; TCRdb's D gene call, TRBD1, goes unchecked for lack of DNA. Per germline, CDR1 SGHDN and CDR2 FVKESK. This CDR3 is built from 14 residues. The CDR3: CASSLTGVTYEQYF.

V gene TRBV5-1 combines with J gene TRBJ2-1; TCRdb returns TRBD2, unconfirmable since there is no DNA. The CDR3 covers 17 residues. Germline V gene sequence: CDR1 SGHRS, CDR2 YFSETQ. The chain's CDR3 is CASSSDGARLAGREQFF.

The chain employs TRBV3-1 and TRBJ1-1; there is no DNA to check the TCRdb D call of TRBD1. Germline-derived CDR1 and CDR2 are LGHDT and YNNKEL (reference sequence). There are 15 residues in the CDR3. The CDR3 loop reads CASSQDRDTHTEAFF.

The V gene is TRBV18, the J gene TRBJ1-1. The CDR3 loop spans 15 amino acids. CDR1 KGHSH and CDR2 LQKENI come from the germline V gene. This CDR3 reads CASSPPGGLNTEAFF.

This chain connects TRBV4-3 to TRBJ1-2; TCRdb's assignment of TRBD1 cannot be checked, as there is no DNA. The germline V gene has CDR1 LGHNA and CDR2 YSLEER. This CDR3 contains 16 residues. CDR3 amino acids: CASSQDWVGDNYGYTF.

V gene TRBV28 combines with J gene TRBJ2-3; there is no DNA to check the TCRdb D call of TRBD1. This CDR3 spans 14 amino acids. Germline CDR1 and CDR2: MDHEN and SYDVKM. The CDR3 reads CASSSPTGIDTQYF. The full variable domain, with the rest looked up from reference TRBV28 and TRBJ2-3, is DVKVTQSSRYLVKRTGEKVFLECVQDMDHENMFWYRQDPGLGLRLIYFSYDVKMKEKGDIPEGYSVSREKKERFSLILESASTNQTSMYLCASSSPTGIDTQYFGPGTRLTVL.

The V gene is TRBV9, the J gene TRBJ2-1. The CDR3 covers 15 residues. Germline CDR1 reads SGDLS; CDR2 reads YYNGEE. CDR3 in amino acids: CASSVASDSYNEQFF.

The chain uses TRBV20-1 and TRBJ1-4; TCRdb's D gene call, TRBD1, goes unchecked for lack of DNA. CDR1 and CDR2 from the germline V gene are DFQATT and SNEGSKA (reference sequence). The CDR3 sequence is 19 residues long. The CDR3 loop reads CRPSGTPQTPLPGGEKLFF.

This chain connects TRBV7-9 to TRBJ2-7; TCRdb reports TRBD2, a call that lacks DNA to check it against. This CDR3 region has 15 residues. Germline V gene data show CDR1 as SEHNR and CDR2 as FQNEAQ (reference sequence). The CDR3 spells CASSFGLAGADEQYF. Full variable domain (outside the CDR3, taken from reference TRBV7-9 and TRBJ2-7): DTGVSQNPRHKITKRGQNVTFRCDPISEHNRLYWYRQTLGQGPEFLTYFQNEAQLEKSRLLSDRFSAERPKGSFSTLEIQRTEQGDSAMYLCASSFGLAGADEQYFGPGTRLTVT.

The chain recombines TRBV7-8 with TRBJ2-7; without DNA, the TCRdb call of TRBD1 cannot be checked. The germline V gene has CDR1 SGHVS and CDR2 FQNEAQ. The CDR3 covers 15 residues. The chain's CDR3 is CASGLSRTGSYEQYF.